What follows are 6 T cell receptor beta chains derived from one specimen sequenced in a study of blood T cells in healthy people across ages. Primed by a sample-barcoded 5' primer and a J-beta primer mix, a second PCR proceeded for about 7 to 12 cycles. TCRdb redid the calling of the 5' RACE reads with MiXCR, one entry per CDR3 protein. Of around 1.7 million distinct CDR3 sequences listed, approximately 28% are singletons. The specimen was blood. The receptors stem from a woman under 40 in good health.

This chain links TRBV12-3 or TRBV12-4 with TRBJ2-5, with 10 bases matching TRBD2. V dropped 8 bases and J dropped 3; count of bases not matched to a gene: 6. This CDR3 contains 14 residues. CDR3 sequence reads: CASLLAGREETQYF. The CDR3 DNA is TGTGCCAGCCTACTAGCGGGGAGGGAAGAGACCCAGTACTTC.

This clonotype was detected many times. The V and J genes are TRBV20-1 and TRBJ2-7; 13 bases line up with TRBD2. The junction had 4 bases not matched to a gene; V was cut back by 5 bases and J by 3 bases. Looked up from germline, CDR1 is DFQATT and CDR2 is SNEGSKA (reference sequence). The CDR3 extends over 14 amino acids. The CDR3 region has the DNA TGCAGTGCTGAAGGGACTAGCGGGAACTACGAGCAGTACTTC. Amino acids: CSAEGTSGNYEQYF.

This clonotype was counted ten times or more. The V call is TRBV4-1, the J call TRBJ1-6; D gene unclear. Germline V gene lookup returns CDR1 MGHRA and CDR2 YSYEKL. V was trimmed by 0 bases and J by 8 bases, leaving 8 bases between them. This CDR3 has 14 amino acids. The CDR3 coding sequence is TGCGCCAGCAGCCAAGAGCCAGGCTATTCACCCCTCCACTTT. It translates to CASSQEPGYSPLHF.

This clonotype was seen at least ten times. The CDR3 reads CASSLRRVGANVLTF. CDR3 in DNA: TGTGCCAGCAGCTTAAGGAGGGTTGGGGCCAACGTCCTGACTTTC. The chain joins TRBV7-3 to TRBJ2-6; D is perhaps TRBD2 (6 bases). From germline, CDR1 is SGHTA and CDR2 FQGTGA. CDR3 length: 15 amino acids. Trimming took off 1 base at V and 3 bases at J, with 7 bases between the two ends.

The table lists this clonotype with many counts. The genes are TRBV12-3 or TRBV12-4 and TRBJ2-3; unclear D gene. This CDR3 comprises 13 residues. The V end lost 6 bases, the J end lost 0 bases, and 7 bases lay between the germline ends. The CDR3 spells CASRLVSTDTQYF. Written as DNA, the CDR3 is TGTGCCAGCAGGCTCGTGAGCACAGATACGCAGTATTTT.

This clonotype was recorded a few times. The V gene is TRBV7-9, the J gene TRBJ1-2, with D possibly TRBD1 on 5 matching bases. Trimming removed 3 bases from V and 4 bases from J, with 15 bases in between. Germline lookup yields CDR1 SEHNR and CDR2 FQNEAQ (reference sequence). The CDR3 runs 15 residues. The CDR3 loop is CASSLEDTTSYGYTF. CDR3 DNA sequence: TGTGCCAGCAGCTTGGAGGACACAACTAGCTATGGCTACACCTTC.